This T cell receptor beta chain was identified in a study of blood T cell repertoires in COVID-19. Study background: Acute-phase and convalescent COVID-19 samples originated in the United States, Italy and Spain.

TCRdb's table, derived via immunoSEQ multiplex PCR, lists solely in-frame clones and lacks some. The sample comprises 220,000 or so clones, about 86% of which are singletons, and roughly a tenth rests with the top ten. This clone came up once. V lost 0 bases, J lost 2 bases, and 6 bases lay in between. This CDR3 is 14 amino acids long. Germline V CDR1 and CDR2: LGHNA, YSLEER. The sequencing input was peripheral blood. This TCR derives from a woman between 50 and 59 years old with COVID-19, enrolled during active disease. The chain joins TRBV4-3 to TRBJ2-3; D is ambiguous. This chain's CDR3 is CASSQDIATDTQYF. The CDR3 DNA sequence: TGCGCCAGCAGCCAAGATATAGCCACAGATACGCAGTATTTT.